This T cell receptor beta chain was observed in a study of cytomegalovirus exposure and HLA in healthy donors. Germline V gene sequence: CDR1 LGHNA, CDR2 YNFKEQ. V lost 0 bases, J lost 3 bases, and 18 bases lay in between. The CDR3 sequence is 17 residues long. Primers for the PCR totalled 60 Vbeta and 13 Jbeta. The protocol was immunoSEQ multiplex PCR, while the TCRdb copy is restricted to in-frame clones and leaves out a portion. This sample yields about 170,000 clones, of which about 81% are seen a single time; approximately 2% belongs to the top ten. The rearrangement joins TRBV4-2 to TRBJ2-7; TRBD1 might be the D (6 bases). This receptor was obtained from a woman in her late teens or twenties in good health and CMV-seronegative. Sequenced material: PBMCs. Written as DNA, the CDR3 is TGTGCCAGCAGCCAAGATCTTGCACAGGGCTTCGGCTACGAGCAGTACTTC. It yields the protein CASSQDLAQGFGYEQYF.